A selection of T cell receptor beta chains follows, all from one sample in a study of cytomegalovirus exposure and HLA in healthy donors. Assay: immunoSEQ multiplex PCR; the TCRdb copy retains only in-frame clones and omits some. The data show around 180,000 clones, with over 60% seen just once and roughly 1.6% held by the top ten. Sample: PBMCs. The source of these receptors is a girl between 5 and 17 years old in good health and CMV-seronegative. Both conserved end residues are part of each CDR3.

j_gene,v_gene,CDR3aa
TRBJ1-6,TRBV19,CASSMSGLGSPLHF
TRBJ2-5,TRBV10-3,CAISESRGGRRETQYF
TRBJ1-5,TRBV9,CASSVGGESQPQHF
TRBJ1-3,TRBV11-2,CASSPGQGVYTIYF
TRBJ2-1,TRBV18,CASSPGSPIPGNEQFF
TRBJ2-7,TRBV19,CASSRQGPYEQYF
TRBJ1-1,TRBV21-1,CASSRGIEGGAFF
TRBJ2-2,TRBV6-5,CASRRPGQGTGELFF
TRBJ2-1,TRBV9,CASSAGGLRGYGTSNEQFF
TRBJ2-3,TRBV4-2,CASSQGALPGDTQYF
TRBJ1-1,TRBV9,CASSVADTEAFF
TRBJ2-2,TRBV5-1,CASRGGAGTGELFF
TRBJ1-2,TRBV7-9,CASNLSEDGYTF
TRBJ2-7,TRBV6-1,CASRLAGGYEQYF
TRBJ2-3,TRBV7-3,CASSLGLAGFTDTQYF
TRBJ1-1,TRBV18,CASSPSQEDTEAFF
TRBJ2-2,TRBV5-6,CASSWDSANTGELFF
TRBJ1-1,TRBV5-1,CASSLQASGSGTEAFF
TRBJ1-2,TRBV6-5,CASSSTTVNYGYTF
TRBJ2-5,TRBV6-1,CASSPRVGETQYF
TRBJ2-5,TRBV4-2,CASSQEGTTQETQYF
TRBJ2-5,TRBV27,CASSPGQGLGETQYF
TRBJ2-2,TRBV12-5,CASGTTNQRELFF
TRBJ2-7,TRBV19,CASKRAGEQYF
TRBJ2-3,TRBV28,CASSLAAGGPNTQYF
TRBJ2-5,TRBV6-4,CASSDSSLVLASGGAQETQYF
TRBJ1-5,TRBV2,CASSETQGLLVQPQHF
TRBJ1-1,TRBV9,CASSVGTDEAFF
TRBJ2-1,TRBV6-6,CASSSGQGREKFF
TRBJ2-3,TRBV11-1,CASSLAGGSTDTQYF
TRBJ1-6,TRBV6-9,CATERRPLHF
TRBJ1-2,TRBV25-1,CASSELTAPQNGYTF
TRBJ1-1,TRBV7-9,CASSPREVGNTEAFF
TRBJ2-5,TRBV7-9,CASSWTSGGEETQYF